The rows below give T cell receptor beta chains drawn from one sample of a study of T cell clonotyping in hematopoietic cell transplantation. TCRdb's table, derived via immunoSEQ multiplex PCR, lists solely in-frame clones and lacks some. The table has roughly 13,000 clones, around 80% seen once. Sequenced here: peripheral blood mononuclear cells, sampled before stem cell transplant. All receptors come from a man between 60 and 75 years old with acute myeloid leukemia. Some clones in this sample may be carry-over from other donors' samples. CDR3s include the opening cysteine and the closing phenylalanine or tryptophan. The order of the fields is V gene, J gene, CDR3 protein.

TRBV5-4	TRBJ2-7	CASSPGQGVYEQYF
TRBV29-1	TRBJ2-1	CSVDATSGGAVYNEQFF
TRBV30	TRBJ1-5	CAWSGRHAWDQPQHF
TRBV5-1	TRBJ2-5	CASSLGQQETQYF
TRBV28	TRBJ2-6	CASLSGAGANVLTF
TRBV5-1	TRBJ2-5	CASSLQGQETQYF
TRBV6-4	TRBJ2-3	CASSDGGATDTQYF
TRBV6-6	TRBJ2-7	CASTGQESSYEQYF
TRBV2	TRBJ1-4	CASSKTNSPNEKLFF
TRBV30	TRBJ2-7	CAWNKVGEQYF
TRBV28	TRBJ1-1	CASPGRGAEAFF
TRBV29-1	TRBJ2-1	CSAGGGTGENEQFF
TRBV7-2	TRBJ2-1	CASSRGLNNEQFF
TRBV14	TRBJ1-5	CASSPSGPRNQPQHF
TRBV15	TRBJ1-2	CATSKYTQRDYGYTF
TRBV4-2	TRBJ2-2	CASSQEMGSVTGELFF
TRBV5-6	TRBJ1-2	CASSLRDSRYGYTF
TRBV9	TRBJ1-2	CASSRVEGAGYGYTF
TRBV6-6	TRBJ1-5	CASSYLQGSNQPQHF
TRBV7-2	TRBJ2-7	CASRRDRRSYEQYF
TRBV10-3	TRBJ2-7	CATQGDEQYF
TRBV29-1	TRBJ2-3	CSVEAGQGISTDTQYF
TRBV4-3	TRBJ1-1	CASSQDRENFEAFF
TRBV19	TRBJ2-1	CASSISSGAYNEQFF
TRBV2	TRBJ2-5	CASTYTVGETQYF
TRBV28	TRBJ1-4	CASSLSGWEKLFF
TRBV19	TRBJ2-5	CASMGRETQYF
TRBV21-1	TRBJ2-6	CASSKSQQSRANVLTF
TRBV4-3	TRBJ2-1	CASSQDWGPGKGHNEQFF
TRBV30	TRBJ2-2	CAWDHGQGGTGELFF
TRBV4-1	TRBJ1-6	CASSQDGGGNSPLHF
TRBV19	TRBJ1-5	CASSIKGAGPQHF
TRBV5-1	TRBJ1-5	CASRSSTERNQPQHF
TRBV2	TRBJ2-1	CASSDRIAGALNEQFF
TRBV19	TRBJ2-6	CASSISGVSSGANVLTF
TRBV2	TRBJ2-7	CASSLMTNEQYF
TRBV29-1	TRBJ1-1	CSVPGQGASNTEAFF
TRBV20-1	TRBJ1-1	CSGTSVTEAFF
TRBV2	TRBJ2-1	CASSAALGQGGHSSYNEQFF
TRBV30	TRBJ2-1	CAWNRDRPDEQFF
TRBV11-2	TRBJ1-1	CASSQSRGAEAFF
TRBV7-9	TRBJ1-1	CASSLLSDTEAFF
TRBV5-1	TRBJ1-6	CASSRGPGAESPLHF
TRBV9	TRBJ1-2	CASSVETTGSIGYTF
TRBV5-6	TRBJ2-5	CASSLGTRGTQYF
TRBV2	TRBJ2-1	CASGWGNEQFF
TRBV4-3	TRBJ1-4	CASSQGVRWRFEPNEKLFF
TRBV30	TRBJ1-1	CAWSAHMNTEAFF
TRBV6-6	TRBJ2-2	CASSYQRGGTGELFF
TRBV30	TRBJ2-1	CAWSPLAGTSIEQFF
TRBV2	TRBJ1-6	CASTELGDSSNSPLHF
TRBV7-2	TRBJ1-1	CASSFNQGDTEAFF